This section outlines one T cell receptor beta chain sequence together with its context. This entry comes from a study of technical replicates of blood from several donors. Generated by immunoSEQ multiplex PCR, the TCRdb table keeps only in-frame clones and is missing some. Among about 80,000 clones listed, roughly 97% were seen once. J gave up 2 bases and V 0 bases, and 14 bases lay outside the gene matches. The length of the CDR3 is 18 residues. Germline loops: CDR1 GTSNPN, CDR2 SVGIG (reference sequence). V and J are TRBV30 and TRBJ1-2, with 8 bases identical to TRBD1. The sample taken for sequencing was T cells isolated from PBMCs. The clonotype originates from a human donor in good health. The CDR3 DNA reads TGTGCCTGGAGTGTATTTGGGGGGCGGACAGGGAAGAACTATGGCTACACCTTC. Translated, it gives CAWSVFGGRTGKNYGYTF.